Following are 22 T cell receptor beta chains from one sample sequenced in a study of cytomegalovirus exposure and HLA in healthy donors (dated by TCRdb to 2017 to 2019). The receptor library was made with the immunoSEQ multiplex PCR assay. For the multiplex PCR, a mixture combining 60 forward primers for TCR Vbeta segments and 13 reverse primers for TCR Jbeta segments was used. TCRdb holds this immuneACCESS table with in-frame rearrangements only. Some clones are missing; in checked studies, unresolved V genes explain under half, and the rest has no known cause. The sample table holds about 190,000 clones, of which around 77% were seen once. The leading ten clones occupy 1.5% to 2% of the sample. The source material was PBMCs. These receptors were obtained from a woman aged 18-29 years in good health and CMV-seronegative.

The chain is built from TRBV14 and TRBJ2-7; the D is unclear. Trimming removed 1 base at V and 6 bases at J, with 13 bases between. Germline lookup yields CDR1 SGHDN and CDR2 FVKESK. CDR3 length: 14 amino acids. The CDR3 reads CASSQVPLPGEQYF. The CDR3 nucleotides read TGTGCCAGCAGCCAAGTCCCACTCCCCGGCGAGCAGTACTTC.

The chain recombines TRBV2 with TRBJ1-3, with D tentatively TRBD1 (6 bases). With 5 bases removed from V and 2 bases from J, the gap between germline ends came to 22 bases. This CDR3 is 18 amino acids long. CDR1 is SNHLY and CDR2 is FYNNEI in the germline V gene. The CDR3: CASSPPTWFSGAGNTIYF. The CDR3 nucleotides are TGTGCCAGCAGTCCCCCCACTTGGTTCTCAGGGGCTGGAAACACCATATATTTT.

The chain joins TRBV7-6 to TRBJ1-2, with TRBD1 identical over 8 bases. With V trimmed by 4 bases and J by 11 bases, 9 bases remained unmatched. CDR3 length: 13 amino acids. Germline V CDR1 and CDR2: SGHVS, FNYEAQ. The CDR3 spells CASSSSDREGYTF. CDR3 coding DNA: TGTGCCAGCAGCTCCTCGGACAGGGAAGGTTACACCTTC.

CDR3 DNA sequence: TGCGCCAGCAGCTTGGCGGGGACAGCCATAGGGGACAATGAGCAGTTCTTC. Its protein is CASSLAGTAIGDNEQFF. The rearrangement links TRBV5-1 to TRBJ2-1; 7 nucleotides align to TRBD1. The V gene's germline CDR1 is SGHRS and CDR2 YFSETQ. This CDR3 spans 17 amino acids. The V and J ends lost 0 bases and 5 bases, in that order; junction bases with no gene match: 11.

The CDR3 protein is CASSVLALGSGTQYF. The CDR3 DNA sequence: TGTGCCAGCAGCGTACTAGCGTTAGGGAGTGGTACGCAGTATTTT. This chain links TRBV9 with TRBJ2-3, with a possible D match to TRBD2 (6 bases). Germline CDR1 reads SGDLS; CDR2 reads YYNGEE. This CDR3 has 15 amino acids. Trimming pared 1 base from V and 8 bases from J, leaving 17 bases between.

The chain uses TRBV27 and TRBJ2-7; unclear D gene. CDR3 length: 13 residues. Trimming pared 5 bases from V and 5 bases from J, leaving 13 bases between. Germline V lookup: CDR1 MNHEY, CDR2 SMNVEV (reference sequence). CDR3 coding DNA: TGTGCCAGCAGTCTCAACCTCTACCACGAGCAGTACTTC. Residues: CASSLNLYHEQYF.

CDR3 region: CAWSVWAALNTGELFF. Written as DNA, the CDR3 is TGTGCCTGGAGTGTATGGGCCGCTCTGAACACCGGGGAGCTGTTTTTT. V usage is TRBV30 and J usage is TRBJ2-2; D gene unclear. Germline assignment: CDR1 GTSNPN and CDR2 SVGIG (reference sequence). V lost 0 bases to trimming and J lost 1 base, with 12 bases between them. The CDR3 has 16 residues.

The chain combines TRBV15 with TRBJ2-7; 10 nucleotides agree with TRBD2. Germline CDR1 LNHNV, CDR2 YYDKDF (reference sequence). There are 17 residues in the CDR3. V lost 0 bases and J lost 4; bases outside the gene matches: 9. The CDR3 protein is CATSRDRVAGGAYEQYF. CDR3 in DNA: TGTGCCACCAGCAGAGATAGGGTAGCGGGGGGCGCTTACGAGCAGTACTTC.

The gene calls are TRBV30 and TRBJ2-2; 9 bases are shared with TRBD2. Per germline, CDR1 GTSNPN and CDR2 SVGIG (reference sequence). The junction had 10 bases not matched to a gene; V was cut back by 0 bases and J by 8 bases. CDR3 length equals 16 residues. The CDR3 reads CAWSVGSGRTPGELFF. CDR3 bases: TGTGCCTGGAGTGTAGGTAGCGGGAGAACCCCGGGGGAGCTGTTTTTT.

This rearrangement joins TRBV5-1 to TRBJ2-6; possibly TRBD1 for D (5 bases). Germline CDR1 SGHRS, CDR2 YFSETQ. This CDR3 contains 15 residues. V lost 0 bases and J lost 2, with 6 bases in between. The CDR3 here is CASSLGQPGANVLTF. In nucleotides, the CDR3 is TGCGCCAGCAGCTTGGGACAGCCTGGGGCCAACGTCCTGACTTTC.

To note about this clone: Other DNA sequences in the sample encode the same CDR3. The chain uses TRBV10-1 and TRBJ1-1, with D tentatively TRBD1 (6 bases). Deletions cut 3 bases from V and 12 bases from J, with 17 bases between. Germline values: CDR1 WNHNN, CDR2 SYGVQD (reference sequence). This CDR3 is built from 13 residues. The CDR3 coding sequence is TGCGCCAGCAGTGAATTTAAGGACAGAACGCCTTTCTTT. Translation: CASSEFKDRTPFF.

The rearrangement uses TRBV27 and TRBJ2-7; 9 bases are a match to TRBD2. Losses at the gene ends were 6 bases for V and 7 bases for J; bases not matched to a gene: 28. Germline V gene lookup returns CDR1 MNHEY and CDR2 SMNVEV (reference sequence). The CDR3 is made up of 20 amino acids. The CDR3 DNA is TGTGCCAGCAGCGCAATATTTCGAGGCTTCCGAATAGCGGGAGTGAGTGAGCAGTACTTC. Protein sequence: CASSAIFRGFRIAGVSEQYF.

The table lists this clone with a count of one. The chain carries TRBV15 and TRBJ1-4; D is possibly TRBD1 (6 bases). V lost 5 bases, J lost 10 bases, and 11 bases lay in between. Germline CDR1 reads LNHNV; CDR2 reads YYDKDF (reference sequence). CDR3 length equals 12 residues. The CDR3 DNA reads as TGTGCCACCAGCGTTGACAGGAGAAAACTGTTTTTT. Translated, it gives CATSVDRRKLFF.

This chain uses TRBV11-3 with TRBJ2-2, with D unclear. Per germline, CDR1 SGHNT and CDR2 YENEEA. Trimming removed 5 bases at V and 7 bases at J, with 11 bases between. The CDR3 covers 13 residues. The CDR3 spells CASSPGFNGELFF. The CDR3 DNA reads TGTGCCAGCAGCCCCGGGTTTAACGGGGAGCTGTTTTTT.

The genes are TRBV27 and TRBJ2-3, with 8 bases fitting TRBD1. The V and J ends lost 7 bases and 6 bases, in that order; junction bases with no gene match: 21. There are 18 residues in the CDR3. Germline CDR1 reads MNHEY; CDR2 reads SMNVEV (reference sequence). The CDR3 DNA reads TGTGCCAGCACCACTTGGACGGGGACAGGTTATAATATGGATACGCAGTATTTT. Translated: CASTTWTGTGYNMDTQYF.

V usage is TRBV5-1 and J usage is TRBJ1-1; D gene unclear. Germline-derived CDR1 and CDR2 are SGHRS and YFSETQ. The V and J ends lost 0 bases and 1 base respectively, with 10 bases between them. This CDR3 is built from 15 residues. The CDR3 loop reads CASSLAWAQNTEAFF. The CDR3 DNA sequence: TGCGCCAGCAGCTTGGCGTGGGCGCAGAACACTGAAGCTTTCTTT.

The V and J genes are TRBV19 and TRBJ1-2; 9 positions agree with TRBD1. Unmatched junction bases numbered 6, after V lost 4 bases and J lost 6 bases. Germline V gene sequence: CDR1 LNHDA, CDR2 SQIVND (reference sequence). The CDR3 sequence is 14 residues long. CDR3: CASSTTGGKDGYTF. The DNA of the CDR3 is TGTGCCAGTAGTACGACAGGGGGTAAGGATGGCTACACCTTC.

V usage is TRBV28 and J usage is TRBJ2-7; maybe TRBD2 (5 bases). Germline assignment: CDR1 MDHEN and CDR2 SYDVKM. The CDR3 extends over 15 amino acids. Trimming shortened V by 5 bases and J by 2 bases, and 16 bases separated the two germline ends. The CDR3 is CASSEDTLGAYEQYF. CDR3 nucleotides: TGTGCCAGCAGTGAGGATACCCTCGGGGCCTACGAGCAGTACTTC.

This rearrangement joins TRBV2 to TRBJ2-5, with D possibly matching TRBD2 (6 bases). CDR1 is SNHLY, CDR2 FYNNEI, per germline. V lost 0 bases and J 2 bases, leaving 10 bases between the germline ends. This CDR3 contains 15 residues. The CDR3: CASSEAGGEQETQYF. In nucleotides, the CDR3 is TGTGCCAGCAGTGAAGCGGGGGGTGAACAAGAGACCCAGTACTTC.

The genes are TRBV15 and TRBJ2-3; a weak D match, TRBD2 (6 bases). Germline V lookup: CDR1 LNHNV, CDR2 YYDKDF (reference sequence). The CDR3 length is 14 residues. With 0 bases removed from V and 8 bases from J, the gap between germline ends came to 12 bases. The CDR3 is CATSRDPAGATQYF. The CDR3 DNA follows: TGTGCCACCAGCAGAGATCCAGCGGGCGCTACGCAGTATTTT.

This rearrangement joins TRBV7-2 to TRBJ2-3, with 9 bases fitting TRBD2. Germline trimming cut 5 bases from V and 2 bases from J; bases unmatched to any gene: 5. The V gene's germline CDR1 is SGHTA and CDR2 FQGNSA. This CDR3 is built from 15 residues. The CDR3 is CASSVASGNTDTQYF. Here the CDR3 DNA reads TGTGCCAGCAGCGTCGCTAGCGGGAACACAGATACGCAGTATTTT.

This clone came up a few times. This chain uses TRBV28 with TRBJ2-7; TRBD2 aligns across 8 bases. The CDR3 spans 15 residues. The germline V gene has CDR1 MDHEN and CDR2 SYDVKM. J gave up 3 bases and V 6 bases, and 10 bases lay outside the gene matches. The CDR3 region has the DNA TGTGCCAGCAGCCGCCCGGGAGCGGGGGACTACGAGCAGTACTTC. Its protein product is CASSRPGAGDYEQYF.